This T cell receptor beta chain was recovered during a study of blood T cells in healthy people across ages. On the study more broadly: When template switching was applied, about one barcoded beta molecule was captured per two T cells. Study-wide results and caveats: Lack of knowledge of donor CMV status possibly confounded expanded clonotype changes.

This clonotype was counted between two and nine times. As yet, its antigen is unknown. One end of the junction does not line up with germline, which may come from a read error. CDR3 length: 13 amino acids. The V gene's germline CDR1 is SGHVS and CDR2 FQNEAQ. A second PCR of roughly 7 to 11 cycles used a sample-barcoded 5' primer and a J-beta primer mix. TCRdb independently ran MiXCR on the 5' RACE reads; one entry per CDR3 protein. The sample has about 650,000 distinct CDR3 sequences; about 51% are singletons. V and J are TRBV7-8 and TRBJ2-5; no clear D gene. The TCR sequence derives from a woman older than 75 in good health. Sequenced input: blood. The CDR3 loop is CACSLGNQETQYF. CDR3 coding DNA: TGTGCCTGCAGCCTAGGGAACCAAGAGACCCAGTACTTC.